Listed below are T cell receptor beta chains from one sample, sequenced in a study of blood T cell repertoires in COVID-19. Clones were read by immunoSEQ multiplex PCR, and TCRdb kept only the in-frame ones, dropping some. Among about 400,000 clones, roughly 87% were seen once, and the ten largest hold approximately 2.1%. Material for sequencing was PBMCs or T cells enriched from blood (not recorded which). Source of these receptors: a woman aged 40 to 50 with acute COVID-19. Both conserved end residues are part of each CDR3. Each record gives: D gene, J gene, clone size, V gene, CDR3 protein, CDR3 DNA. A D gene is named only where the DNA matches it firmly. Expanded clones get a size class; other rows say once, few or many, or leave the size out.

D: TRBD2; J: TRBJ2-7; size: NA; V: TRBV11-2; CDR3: CASSLGSSGGVHEQYF; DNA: TGTGCCAGCAGCTTAGGGTCTAGCGGGGGGGTCCACGAGCAGTACTTC
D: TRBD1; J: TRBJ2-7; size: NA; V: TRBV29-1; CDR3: CSVEGTGRGEQYF; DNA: TGCAGCGTTGAAGGGACAGGGCGGGGCGAGCAGTACTTC
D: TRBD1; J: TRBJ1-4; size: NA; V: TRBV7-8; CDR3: CASSDRDRAEKLFF; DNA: TGTGCCAGCAGCGACCGGGACAGGGCTGAAAAACTGTTTTTT
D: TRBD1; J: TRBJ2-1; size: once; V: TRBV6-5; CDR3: CASSSPGQGAMDYFF; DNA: TGTGCCAGCAGTTCACCGGGACAGGGGGCGATGGACTATTTCTTC
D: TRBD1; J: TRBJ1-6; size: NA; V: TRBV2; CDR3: CAGTPTGINSPLHF; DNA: TGTGCCGGAACACCGACAGGGATCAATTCACCCCTCCACTTT
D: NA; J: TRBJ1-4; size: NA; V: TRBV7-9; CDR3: CASSLGGGSDEKLFF; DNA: TGTGCCAGCAGCTTGGGAGGGGGATCTGATGAAAAACTGTTTTTT
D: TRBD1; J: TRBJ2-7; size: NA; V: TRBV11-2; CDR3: CASSLDSGQLSYEQYF; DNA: TGTGCCAGCAGCTTAGATTCGGGACAGCTCTCCTACGAGCAGTACTTC
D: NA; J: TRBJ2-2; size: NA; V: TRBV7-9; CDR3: CASSLNRLRTGELFF; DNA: TGTGCCAGCAGCTTAAATCGCCTGAGGACCGGGGAGCTGTTTTTT
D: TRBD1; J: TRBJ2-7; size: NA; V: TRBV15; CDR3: CATGLGQGYTYEQYF; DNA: TGTGCCACCGGATTGGGACAGGGCTACACCTACGAGCAGTACTTC
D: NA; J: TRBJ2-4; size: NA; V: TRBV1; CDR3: CTSSQEGLPRKNIQYF; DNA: TGCACCAGCAGCCAAGAGGGGCTCCCCAGGAAAAACATTCAGTACTTC
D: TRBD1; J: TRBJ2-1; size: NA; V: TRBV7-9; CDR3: CASSLADRVEQFF; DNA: TGTGCCAGCAGCTTAGCGGACAGGGTTGAGCAGTTCTTC
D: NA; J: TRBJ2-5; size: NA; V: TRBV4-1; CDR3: CASSQAKVPFQETQYF; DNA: TGCGCCAGCAGCCAAGCTAAAGTCCCCTTTCAAGAGACCCAGTACTTC
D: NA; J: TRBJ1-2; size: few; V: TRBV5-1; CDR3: CASSPGSPGHGYTF; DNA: TGCGCCAGCAGCCCAGGGTCACCTGGGCATGGCTACACCTTC
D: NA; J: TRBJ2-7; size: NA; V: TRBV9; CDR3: CASSLDGITGGEQYF; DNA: TGTGCCAGCAGCCTCGACGGAATCACCGGAGGCGAGCAGTACTTC
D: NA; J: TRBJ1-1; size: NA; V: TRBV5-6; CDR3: CASSLVTGAEAFF; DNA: TGTGCCAGCAGCTTGGTGACCGGGGCTGAAGCTTTCTTT
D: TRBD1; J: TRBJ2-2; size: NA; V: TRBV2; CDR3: CASLTDRRTGELFF; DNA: TGTGCCAGCCTGACGGACAGGAGAACCGGGGAGCTGTTTTTT
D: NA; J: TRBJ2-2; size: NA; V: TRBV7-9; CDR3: CASSLGARGIPGELFF; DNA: TGTGCCAGCAGCTTAGGCGCCAGGGGCATCCCCGGGGAGCTGTTTTTT
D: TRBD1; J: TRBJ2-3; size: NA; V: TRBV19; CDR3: CASSRQGREYDTQYF; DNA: TGTGCCAGTAGTCGACAGGGTAGGGAATATGATACGCAGTATTTT
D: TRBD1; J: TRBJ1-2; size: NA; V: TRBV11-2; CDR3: CASGKTGYYGYTF; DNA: TGTGCCAGCGGGAAGACAGGGTACTATGGCTACACCTTC
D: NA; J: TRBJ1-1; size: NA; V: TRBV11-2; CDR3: CASREQGLGAFF; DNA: TGTGCCAGCAGGGAACAGGGCCTTGGGGCTTTCTTT
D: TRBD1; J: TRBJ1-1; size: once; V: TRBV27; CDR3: CASSSQGAMNTEAFF; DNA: TGTGCCAGCAGTTCACAGGGGGCGATGAACACTGAAGCTTTCTTT
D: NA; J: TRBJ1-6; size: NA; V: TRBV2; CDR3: CASSESWARSPLHF; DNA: TGTGCCAGCAGTGAATCCTGGGCCAGGTCACCCCTCCACTTT
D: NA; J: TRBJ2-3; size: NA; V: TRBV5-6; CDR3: CASSLITGGRADTQYF; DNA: TGTGCCAGCAGCTTGATCACCGGGGGGCGGGCAGATACGCAGTATTTT
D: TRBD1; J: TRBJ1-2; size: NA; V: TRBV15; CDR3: CATSTYGQGVAYGYTF; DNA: TGTGCCACCAGCACCTACGGACAGGGGGTGGCCTATGGCTACACCTTC
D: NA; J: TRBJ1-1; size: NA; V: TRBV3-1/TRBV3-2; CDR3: CASSRFPPTVADTEAFF; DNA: TGTGCCAGCAGCCGGTTCCCCCCGACCGTGGCGGACACTGAAGCTTTCTTT
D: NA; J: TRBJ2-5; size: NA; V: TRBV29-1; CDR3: CSVEELRGETQYF; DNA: TGCAGCGTTGAAGAGCTACGGGGGGAGACCCAGTACTTC
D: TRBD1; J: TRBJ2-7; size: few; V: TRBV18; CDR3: CASSPRQGADYEQYF; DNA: TGTGCCAGCTCACCGAGACAGGGGGCGGACTACGAGCAGTACTTC
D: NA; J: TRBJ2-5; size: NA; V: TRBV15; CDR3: CATSRPNEGETQYF; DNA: TGTGCCACCAGCAGACCCAACGAGGGAGAGACCCAGTACTTC
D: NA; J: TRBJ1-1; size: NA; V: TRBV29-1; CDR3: CSVGTGGEAFF; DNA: TGCAGCGTCGGGACGGGGGGTGAAGCTTTCTTT
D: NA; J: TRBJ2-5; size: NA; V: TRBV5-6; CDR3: CASSLNRASGETQYF; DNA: TGTGCCAGCAGCTTAAACAGGGCATCGGGGGAGACCCAGTACTTC
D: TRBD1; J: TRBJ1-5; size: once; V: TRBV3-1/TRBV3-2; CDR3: CASSGDREGQPQHF; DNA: TGTGCCAGCAGCGGGGACAGGGAAGGCCAGCCCCAGCATTTT
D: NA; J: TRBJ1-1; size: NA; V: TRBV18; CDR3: CASSRAGNSEAFF; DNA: TGTGCCAGCTCACGAGCAGGGAATTCTGAAGCTTTCTTT
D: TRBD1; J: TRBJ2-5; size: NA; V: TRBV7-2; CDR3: CASMRTGGQETQYF; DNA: TGTGCCAGCATGCGGACAGGGGGACAAGAGACCCAGTACTTC
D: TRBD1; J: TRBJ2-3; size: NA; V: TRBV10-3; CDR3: CAISEGLRGRSDTQYF; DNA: TGTGCCATCAGTGAGGGGTTGAGGGGGCGATCAGATACGCAGTATTTT
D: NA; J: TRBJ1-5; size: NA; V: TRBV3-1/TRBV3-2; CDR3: CASSQGTPEGNQPQHF; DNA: TGTGCCAGCAGCCAAGGGACACCCGAAGGCAATCAGCCCCAGCATTTT